This T cell receptor (beta chain) was sequenced during a study of blood T cell repertoires in COVID-19. Study details: Whether acute or convalescent, the COVID-19 samples came from the United States, Italy and Spain. T cells, B-cell-depleted T cells, or PBMCs supplied cDNA or gDNA.

In the authors' workflow: It was from reference gene primer amplification that nucleated cell counts were estimated. Clones were read by immunoSEQ multiplex PCR, and TCRdb kept only the in-frame ones, dropping some. Clone size and the V and J calls come from that table; the DNA yielded D and trimming. In the table there are around 300,000 clones, around 90% of which are singletons. CDR1 and CDR2 (germline): LNHDA, SQIVND (reference sequence). V was cut by 1 base and J by 2 bases, with 6 bases left in between. The CDR3 loop spans 13 amino acids. On this clone itself: Other DNA sequences from this sample encode an identical CDR3 as well.

This TCR was recovered from a woman in her thirties or forties who had recovered from COVID-19. Sequenced material: peripheral blood. V usage is TRBV19 and J usage is TRBJ2-7; D is possibly TRBD2 (6 bases). The CDR3 bases are TGTGCCAGTAGTATAGCGGGAGCCTACGAGCAGTACTTC. Protein product: CASSIAGAYEQYF. The variable domain in full, completed from reference TRBV19 and TRBJ2-7, reads DGGITQSPKYLFRKEGQNVTLSCEQNLNHDAMYWYRQDPGQGLRLIYYSQIVNDFQKGDIAEGYSVSREKKESFPLTVTSAQKNPTAFYLCASSIAGAYEQYFGPGTRLTVT.